This TCR beta chain was captured by sequencing in a study of T cell responses to AZD1222 COVID-19 vaccine. The CDR3 is made up of 14 amino acids. Germline CDR1 reads MNHEY; CDR2 reads SMNVEV (reference sequence). V gave up 7 bases and J gave up 0 bases; unmatched junction bases: 5. Assay used: immunoSEQ multiplex PCR; TCRdb lists only in-frame clones, some missing. The sample includes about 120,000 clones, 75% to 95% of them seen just once. The receptor was derived from an adult in good health. The sample in question was peripheral blood, obtained on day 0 of AZD1222 vaccination. The chain is built from TRBV27 and TRBJ2-7; 8 positions match TRBD1. CDR3 amino acids: CASTRDRNSYEQYF. CDR3 in DNA: TGTGCCAGCACCCGGGACAGGAACTCCTACGAGCAGTACTTC.